The 22 T cell receptor beta chains below come from one sample, sequenced in a study of blood T cell repertoires in COVID-19. This table comes from immunoSEQ multiplex PCR, and its TCRdb copy is limited to in-frame clones, with some not included. Here the sample spans more than 150,000 clones, around 85% being singletons. The sequenced material came from peripheral blood. These receptors came from a man in his 70s with active or convalescent COVID-19.

The V call is TRBV2, the J call TRBJ1-5, with unresolved D. Trimming took 7 bases from V and 1 from J, leaving 11 bases between them. This CDR3 has 14 residues. Germline assignment: CDR1 SNHLY and CDR2 FYNNEI. For the CDR3, the DNA is TGTGCCAGCAAGCGGGGAGGGAGCAATCAGCCCCAGCATTTT. Amino acid sequence: CASKRGGSNQPQHF. The whole variable domain, remainder taken from reference TRBV2 and TRBJ1-5, is EPEVTQTPSHQVTQMGQEVILRCVPISNHLYFYWYRQILGQKVEFLVSFYNNEISEKSEIFDDQFSVERPDGSNFTLKIRSTKLEDSAMYFCASKRGGSNQPQHFGDGTRLSIL.

The chain couples TRBV19 to TRBJ2-1; the match to TRBD2 covers 9 bases. V trimming: 7 bases; J trimming: 2 bases; junction bases outside the gene matches: 15. CDR3 length equals 18 residues. Germline-derived CDR1 and CDR2 are LNHDA and SQIVND (reference sequence). As DNA, the CDR3 is TGTGCCAGTAAGAGGTCGGGACTAGCAGGAGGACCCTACAATGAGCAGTTCTTC. Translating gives CASKRSGLAGGPYNEQFF.

The CDR3 DNA sequence: TGCGCCAGCAGCCCCCCAGACTACACCGGGGAGCTGTTTTTT. Residues: CASSPPDYTGELFF. The J gene is TRBJ2-2, the V gene TRBV5-1; D is unresolved. The CDR3 runs to 14 residues. The germline V gene encodes CDR1 SGHRS and CDR2 YFSETQ. The V gene lost 4 bases and the J gene lost 3 bases, with 10 bases spanning the gap.

This chain connects TRBV11-2 to TRBJ2-1; D possibly corresponds to TRBD1 (6 bases). With 1 base removed from V and 2 bases from J, the gap between germline ends came to 9 bases. Germline CDR1 SGHAT, CDR2 FQNNGV. This CDR3 has 15 residues. The CDR3 coding sequence is TGTGCCAGCAGCTTAGTCAGGGGCCCCTACAATGAGCAGTTCTTC. It translates to CASSLVRGPYNEQFF.

The V gene is TRBV6-2 or TRBV6-3, the J gene TRBJ1-2; weak D call: TRBD1 (5 bases). V was cut by 1 base and J by 7 bases, with 13 bases left in between. The CDR3 loop spans 14 amino acids. The V gene's germline CDR1 is MNHEY and CDR2 SVGEGT. Written as DNA, the CDR3 is TGTGCCAGCAGTTACTGGCCGGGGGTCTCTGGCTACACCTTC. Amino acids: CASSYWPGVSGYTF.

The gene calls are TRBV5-1 and TRBJ1-2; D perhaps matches TRBD1 (6 bases). Trimming left V 3 bases short and J 7 bases short, with 16 bases between. The CDR3 has 14 amino acids. Germline V gene data show CDR1 as SGHRS and CDR2 as YFSETQ. The CDR3 sequence: CASSSPRGDTGYTF. The CDR3, as DNA: TGCGCCAGCAGCTCCCCCCGGGGGGACACTGGCTACACCTTC.

The sample holds a few counts of this clone. V usage is TRBV5-1 and J usage is TRBJ1-1; 8 bases align to TRBD1. The CDR3 runs to 16 residues. Germline CDR1 SGHRS, CDR2 YFSETQ. V dropped 3 bases and J dropped 0; count of bases not matched to a gene: 7. CDR3 sequence (DNA): TGCGCCAGCAGCTCCGGGACAGGCTCCATGAACACTGAAGCTTTCTTT. It encodes CASSSGTGSMNTEAFF.

This chain uses TRBV27 with TRBJ1-4; tentative D call: TRBD1 (5 bases). V was shortened by 0 bases and J by 3 bases, with 8 bases between the two germline ends. The CDR3 length is 15 residues. In germline, CDR1 is MNHEY, CDR2 SMNVEV (reference sequence). The CDR3: CASSLSGEANEKLFF. The DNA of the CDR3 is TGTGCCAGCAGTTTATCAGGGGAGGCTAATGAAAAACTGTTTTTT.

V gene TRBV5-1 combines with J gene TRBJ2-3; a weak D match, TRBD2 (5 bases). The CDR3 sequence is 16 residues long. V lost 3 bases to trimming and J lost 0 bases, with 14 bases between them. The germline V gene has CDR1 SGHRS and CDR2 YFSETQ. CDR3 DNA sequence: TGCGCCAGCAGCTCCGGGGAGCCCTCTAGCACAGATACGCAGTATTTT. Its translation is CASSSGEPSSTDTQYF.

This chain joins TRBV7-2 and TRBJ1-2, with D unresolved. This CDR3 contains 13 residues. Trimming shortened V by 1 base and J by 6 bases, and 9 bases separated the two germline ends. Looked up from germline, CDR1 is SGHTA and CDR2 is FQGNSA. Here the CDR3 DNA reads TGTGCCAGCAGCTTAGTGGCAGTCCATGGCTACACCTTC. Its protein is CASSLVAVHGYTF.

The chain combines TRBV25-1 with TRBJ1-2; D is perhaps TRBD1 (6 bases). This CDR3 comprises 15 residues. Germline loops: CDR1 MGHDK, CDR2 SYGVNS. V shed 2 bases and J shed 0 bases, with 10 bases lying between them. The CDR3, as DNA: TGTGCCAGCAGTGAAGGACAGAGAGCTAACTATGGCTACACCTTC. Translated, it gives CASSEGQRANYGYTF.

This rearrangement joins TRBV6-5 to TRBJ1-1; D unresolved. Germline CDR1 and CDR2: MNHEY and SVGAGI. Trimming took off 6 bases at V and 1 base at J, with 9 bases between the two ends. CDR3 length equals 13 residues. For the CDR3, the DNA is TGTGCCAGCAGGTACACACGGAACACTGAAGCTTTCTTT. It specifies CASRYTRNTEAFF.

The chain links TRBV27 to TRBJ2-7, with 13 positions matching TRBD2. Germline-derived CDR1 and CDR2 are MNHEY and SMNVEV (reference sequence). Trimming cost V 5 bases and J 2 bases; bases outside gene matches: 0. The CDR3 runs 14 residues. Here the CDR3 DNA reads TGTGCCAGCAGTGGGACTAGCGGGACCTACGAGCAGTACTTC. This gives the protein CASSGTSGTYEQYF.

The chain has TRBV30 and TRBJ1-1; D call uncertain. The CDR3 extends over 13 amino acids. V was clipped by 0 bases and J by 4 bases, with 9 bases between them. Germline-derived CDR1 and CDR2 are GTSNPN and SVGIG (reference sequence). The CDR3 coding sequence is TGTGCCTGGAGTGTACAAAAGTTCACTGAAGCTTTCTTT. Protein: CAWSVQKFTEAFF.

This chain connects TRBV29-1 to TRBJ1-3; D is possibly TRBD1 (6 bases). This CDR3 has 14 amino acids. V dropped 4 bases and J dropped 4 bases, with 14 bases sitting between them. Germline CDR1 SQVTM, CDR2 ANQGSEA. For the CDR3, the DNA is TGCAGCGTTGGAGTGACAGGACGAGGAAACACCATATATTTT. Its translation is CSVGVTGRGNTIYF.

V gene TRBV19 combines with J gene TRBJ1-6; D is ambiguous. The germline V and J ends were trimmed by 7 bases and 8 bases, with 18 bases remaining between them. This CDR3 contains 15 residues. Germline assignment: CDR1 LNHDA and CDR2 SQIVND (reference sequence). The CDR3 region has the DNA TGTGCCAGTACCCTAAAGGGAGTTGGTCATTCACCCCTCCACTTT. Translation: CASTLKGVGHSPLHF.

This sequence joins TRBV6-2 or TRBV6-3 and TRBJ1-2; perhaps TRBD1 as D (5 bases). Trimming left V 4 bases short and J 2 bases short, with 8 bases between. Germline CDR1 and CDR2: MNHEY and SVGEGT. This CDR3 has 13 residues. The CDR3 loop reads CASSSQGNYGYTF. CDR3 DNA sequence: TGTGCCAGCAGTTCCCAGGGCAACTATGGCTACACCTTC.

This clone was recorded a few times. The chain employs TRBV5-1 and TRBJ2-2; TRBD1 matches 7 bases. CDR1 is SGHRS, CDR2 YFSETQ, per germline. The CDR3 length is 15 residues. V dropped 3 bases and J dropped 1; count of bases not matched to a gene: 3. CDR3 sequence: CASSSTGLNTGELFF. CDR3 coding DNA: TGCGCCAGCAGCTCGACAGGGTTGAACACCGGGGAGCTGTTTTTT.

V usage is TRBV5-1 and J usage is TRBJ1-1; D possibly corresponds to TRBD1 (6 bases). V lost 4 bases and J lost 1, with 11 bases in between. CDR3 length equals 14 residues. Germline CDR1 is SGHRS and CDR2 is YFSETQ. CDR3 sequence (DNA): TGCGCCAGCAGCCAGGACAGCCAGAACACTGAAGCTTTCTTT. Encoded protein: CASSQDSQNTEAFF.

The J gene is TRBJ2-7, the V gene TRBV2; a possible D gene is TRBD2 (6 bases). The CDR3 runs 14 residues. From germline, CDR1 is SNHLY and CDR2 FYNNEI. V lost 6 bases, J lost 3 bases, and 15 bases lay in between. The CDR3 DNA reads TGTGCCAGCAGCCGGGGTAGCGGCTACTACGAGCAGTACTTC. It codes for CASSRGSGYYEQYF. The variable domain in full, completed from reference TRBV2 and TRBJ2-7, reads EPEVTQTPSHQVTQMGQEVILRCVPISNHLYFYWYRQILGQKVEFLVSFYNNEISEKSEIFDDQFSVERPDGSNFTLKIRSTKLEDSAMYFCASSRGSGYYEQYFGPGTRLTVT.

This clone is a singleton in its sample. The rearrangement uses TRBV28 and TRBJ1-2; 12 positions match TRBD1. This CDR3 is 15 amino acids long. V was clipped by 5 bases and J by 7 bases; unmatched bases: 8. Germline V gene data show CDR1 as MDHEN and CDR2 as SYDVKM. The CDR3: CASSKGGTGGFGYTF. DNA of the CDR3: TGTGCCAGCAGTAAGGGAGGGACAGGGGGCTTTGGCTACACCTTC.

The J gene is TRBJ2-5, the V gene TRBV19; 10 bases match TRBD2. CDR1 is LNHDA and CDR2 is SQIVND in the germline V gene (reference sequence). The CDR3 runs to 15 residues. With 3 bases clipped from V and 5 bases from J, the junction kept 6 bases outside the gene matches. The CDR3 loop is CASSIGSGGRETQYF. In DNA, the CDR3 is TGTGCCAGTAGTATTGGTAGCGGGGGGCGGGAGACCCAGTACTTC.